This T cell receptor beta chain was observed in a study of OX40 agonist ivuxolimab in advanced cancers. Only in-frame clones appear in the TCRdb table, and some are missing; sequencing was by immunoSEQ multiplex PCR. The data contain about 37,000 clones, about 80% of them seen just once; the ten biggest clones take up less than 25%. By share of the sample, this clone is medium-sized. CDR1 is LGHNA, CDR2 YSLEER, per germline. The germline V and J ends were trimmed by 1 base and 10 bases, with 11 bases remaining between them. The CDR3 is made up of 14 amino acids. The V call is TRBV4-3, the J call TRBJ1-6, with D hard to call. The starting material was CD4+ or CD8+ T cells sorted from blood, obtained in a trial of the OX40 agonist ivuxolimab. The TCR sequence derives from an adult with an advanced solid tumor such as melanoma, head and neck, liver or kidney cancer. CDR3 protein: CASSQAGVGSPLHF. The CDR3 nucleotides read TGCGCCAGCAGCCAAGCAGGAGTGGGATCACCCCTCCACTTT.